This T cell receptor (beta chain) stems from a study of T-cell reconstitution after alpha-beta-depleted transplantation in children. Unique molecular identifiers were incorporated during preparation of the TCRbeta library. MiXCR, applied by TCRdb to the PCR reads, yields one record per CDR3 protein. The sample carries 780,000 or so distinct CDR3 sequences, roughly 15% recorded once. To note about this clonotype: Its antigen is unidentified.

Study conclusions and caveats: As was reported, about two months after transplant, alpha-beta T cells came from several hundred expanded graft clones. In some patients, recipient T cells and intrathymic progenitors surviving conditioning explained high day-60 diversity.

The TCR comes from a male patient younger than 18 who had a stem cell transplant for acute lymphoblastic leukemia, so the T cells may come from the graft donor. The sequencing here drew on PBMCs, mostly from graft donor cells, taken 360 days after TCRalphabeta/CD19-depleted stem cell transplant.

This CDR3 is CASSIAGSFYNEQFF. CDR3 DNA sequence: TGTGCCAGTAGTATAGCAGGTTCCTTCTACAATGAGCAGTTCTTC. V is TRBV19 and J is TRBJ2-1; no reliable D call. CDR1 is LNHDA and CDR2 is SQIVND in the germline V gene (reference sequence). V gave up 1 base and J gave up 3 bases, with 10 bases separating them. The CDR3 totals 15 residues.